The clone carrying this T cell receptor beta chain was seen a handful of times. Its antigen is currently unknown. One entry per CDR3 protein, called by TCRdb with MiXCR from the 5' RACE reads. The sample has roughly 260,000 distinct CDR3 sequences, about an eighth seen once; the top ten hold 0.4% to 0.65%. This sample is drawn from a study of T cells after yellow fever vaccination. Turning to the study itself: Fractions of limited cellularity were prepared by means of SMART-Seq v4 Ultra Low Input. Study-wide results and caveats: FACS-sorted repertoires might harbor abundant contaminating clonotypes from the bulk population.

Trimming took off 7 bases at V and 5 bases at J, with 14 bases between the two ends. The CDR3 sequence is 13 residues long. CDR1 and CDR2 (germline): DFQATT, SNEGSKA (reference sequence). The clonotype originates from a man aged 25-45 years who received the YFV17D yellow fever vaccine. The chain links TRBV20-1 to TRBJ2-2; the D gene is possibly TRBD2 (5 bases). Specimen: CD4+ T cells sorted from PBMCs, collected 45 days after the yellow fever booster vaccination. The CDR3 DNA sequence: TGCAGTGGGACGGGGTCGGGGACCGGGGAGCTGTTTTTT. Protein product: CSGTGSGTGELFF.